This T cell receptor beta chain was found in a study of blood T cells in healthy people across ages. Study conclusions and caveats: Estimated diversity that came from one million T cells was considered an underestimate.

It was with a sample-barcoded 5' primer and a J-beta primer mix that a second PCR of about 6 to 12 cycles was run. TCRdb itself ran the 5' RACE reads through MiXCR, one entry per CDR3 protein. The table includes roughly 930,000 distinct CDR3 sequences, 48% detected once. In the case of this clonotype: Its antigen is not identified.

CDR1 is MGHRA, CDR2 YSYEKL, per germline. V was clipped by 1 base and J by 8 bases, with 17 bases between them. The CDR3 covers 16 residues. A minimum of 5 micrograms of total RNA was extracted per sample. V gene TRBV4-1 combines with J gene TRBJ1-4, with D perhaps matching TRBD1 (5 bases). This sequence was found in a man under 40 in good health. Sequencing used blood. The CDR3 loop reads CASSQGAGDSDEKLFF. The DNA for the CDR3 is TGCGCCAGCAGCCAAGGAGCCGGAGACAGCGACGAAAAACTGTTTTTT.